One and the same sample provided the 12 T cell receptor beta chains below, sequenced in a study of cytomegalovirus exposure and HLA in healthy donors. A multiplex PCR was run with 60 Vbeta primers and 13 Jbeta primers. Assay used: immunoSEQ multiplex PCR; TCRdb lists only in-frame clones, some missing. The sample contains approximately 100,000 clones, about 71% of which appear only once. Material for sequencing was PBMCs. Receptors were obtained from a boy younger than 18 in good health and CMV-seronegative.

The chain employs TRBV29-1 and TRBJ1-1, with D perhaps matching TRBD1 (6 bases). Deletions cut 6 bases from V and 1 base from J, with 15 bases between. The CDR3 loop spans 14 amino acids. Germline values: CDR1 SQVTM, CDR2 ANQGSEA. The CDR3 region has the DNA TGCAGCGTGGTAGGACCGGGACAGAACACTGAAGCTTTCTTT. It encodes CSVVGPGQNTEAFF. Looking up the rest from reference TRBV29-1 and TRBJ1-1 gives the full variable domain: SAVISQKPSRDICQRGTSLTIQCQVDSQVTMMFWYRQQPGQSLTLIATANQGSEATYESGFVIDKFPISRPNLTFSTLTVSNMSPEDSSIYLCSVVGPGQNTEAFFGQGTRLTVV.

J is TRBJ2-5 and V is TRBV30; the D is unclear. The CDR3 covers 10 residues. Germline loops: CDR1 GTSNPN, CDR2 SVGIG (reference sequence). V was trimmed by 3 bases and J by 7 bases, leaving 6 bases between them. The CDR3, as DNA: TGTGCCTGGAGACGGGTGACCCAGTACTTC. Protein sequence: CAWRRVTQYF.

This chain connects TRBV27 to TRBJ1-5, with a possible D match to TRBD1 (6 bases). CDR3 size: 15 residues. In germline, CDR1 is MNHEY, CDR2 SMNVEV (reference sequence). Between the trimmed V and J ends, which lost 1 base and 5 bases, there was a span of 12 bases. Written as DNA, the CDR3 is TGTGCCAGCAGTTTATTACAGGGTTGGGATCAGCCCCAGCATTTT. This sequence encodes CASSLLQGWDQPQHF.

V gene TRBV13 combines with J gene TRBJ2-7; weak D call: TRBD2 (6 bases). Per germline, CDR1 PRHDT and CDR2 FYEKMQ (reference sequence). V lost 8 bases to trimming and J lost 4 bases, with 24 bases between them. The length of the CDR3 is 16 residues. The CDR3 DNA follows: TGTGCCAGCCGCCGTGGGGGGACGAACCTAGTTTACGAGCAGTACTTC. Its protein is CASRRGGTNLVYEQYF. The full variable domain, rest sourced from reference TRBV13 and TRBJ2-7, is AAGVIQSPRHLIKEKRETATLKCYPIPRHDTVYWYQQGPGQDPQFLISFYEKMQSDKGSIPDRFSAQQFSDYHSELNMSSLELGDSALYFCASRRGGTNLVYEQYFGPGTRLTVT.

This chain joins TRBV6-5 and TRBJ1-2; D remains unclear. Germline CDR1 is MNHEY and CDR2 is SVGAGI. This CDR3 is built from 14 residues. V gave up 5 bases and J gave up 2 bases, with 12 bases separating them. CDR3 sequence (DNA): TGTGCCAGCAGTCGACACCTCGTCAACTATGGCTACACCTTC. Translating gives CASSRHLVNYGYTF.

V gene TRBV4-3 combines with J gene TRBJ1-4; D ambiguous. V lost 4 bases and J lost 6, with 18 bases in between. This CDR3 region has 16 residues. Germline V gene data show CDR1 as LGHNA and CDR2 as YSLEER. CDR3 region: CASSLSVSVGDEKLFF. The CDR3 DNA sequence: TGCGCCAGCAGCCTATCTGTCAGTGTCGGGGATGAAAAACTGTTTTTT.

This sequence joins TRBV5-1 and TRBJ1-1, with D tentatively TRBD1 (6 bases). The germline V gene encodes CDR1 SGHRS and CDR2 YFSETQ. CDR3 size: 17 residues. The V gene lost 0 bases and the J gene lost 7 bases, with 22 bases spanning the gap. The CDR3 nucleotides read TGCGCCAGCAGCTTGGAGGGGTCTGGGGGGGCGGGAGGTGAAGCTTTCTTT. Encoded protein: CASSLEGSGGAGGEAFF.

This clone has only one observation. This chain joins TRBV6-6 and TRBJ2-2, with D unclear. The CDR3 spans 16 residues. The V gene's germline CDR1 is MNHNY and CDR2 SVGAGI (reference sequence). Trimming pared 0 bases from V and 6 bases from J, leaving 14 bases between. The CDR3, as DNA: TGTGCCAGCAGTTACTCGATCCAGGTCTCGGCCGGGGAGCTGTTTTTT. This translates into CASSYSIQVSAGELFF.

The rearrangement joins TRBV19 to TRBJ2-5; 9 bases match TRBD2. Germline V gene sequence: CDR1 LNHDA, CDR2 SQIVND (reference sequence). The CDR3 is made up of 16 amino acids. V shed 5 bases and J 5 bases; nucleotides not matched to a gene: 12. DNA for the CDR3: TGTGCCAGTAGTTCCCGAAGCGGGAGGAAGGGGGAGACCCAGTACTTC. This codes for CASSSRSGRKGETQYF.

V gene TRBV18 combines with J gene TRBJ2-1; D perhaps matches TRBD1 (5 bases). In germline, CDR1 is KGHSH, CDR2 LQKENI. The V end was cut by 6 bases, the J end by 3 bases, with 9 bases between. This CDR3 comprises 13 residues. The CDR3 DNA reads as TGTGCCAGCTCCCCAGACAGCTACAATGAGCAGTTCTTC. Its protein is CASSPDSYNEQFF.

In its sample, this clone was seen once. The genes are TRBV14 and TRBJ2-3, with 11 bases lining up with TRBD2. V trimming: 0 bases; J trimming: 4 bases; junction bases outside the gene matches: 6. The CDR3 consists of 17 residues. Germline V gene sequence: CDR1 SGHDN, CDR2 FVKESK. The CDR3 region is CASSQDQLAGVSDTQYF. For the CDR3, the DNA is TGTGCCAGCAGCCAAGATCAACTAGCGGGAGTTTCAGATACGCAGTATTTT.

The chain links TRBV21-1 to TRBJ2-2; the table's D gene call, TRBD2, was not cross checked with the DNA. TRBV21-1 is listed as a pseudogene. CDR3 size: 17 residues. The CDR3 sequence is CASSIIAGAKPPGELFF. CDR3 bases: TGTGCCAGCAGCATTATAGCGGGCGCCAAACCTCCTGGGGAGCTGTTTTTT.